This record covers a single TCR beta chain. These data are taken from a study of long-term antiretroviral therapy in people with HIV. Sequencing relied on immunoSEQ assay v3.0, run at survey level. Some clones are missing from TCRdb's copy, which holds only in-frame ones; the method was immunoSEQ multiplex PCR. The sample gives tens of thousands of clones, 80% to 90% of which show up once; 3% to 4% is in the top ten. Trimming removed 6 bases from V and 5 bases from J, with 11 bases in between. From germline, CDR1 is MNHNY and CDR2 SVGAGI (reference sequence). This CDR3 spans 13 amino acids. This chain uses TRBV6-6 with TRBJ1-5, with a tentative D call TRBD1 (6 bases). This material consisted of unsorted PBMCs, taken 0.8 years before starting antiretroviral therapy. This receptor was identified in a young man with HIV. The CDR3 DNA is TGTGCCAGCAGGACTACAGGGTATCAGCCCCAGCATTTT. It codes for CASRTTGYQPQHF.